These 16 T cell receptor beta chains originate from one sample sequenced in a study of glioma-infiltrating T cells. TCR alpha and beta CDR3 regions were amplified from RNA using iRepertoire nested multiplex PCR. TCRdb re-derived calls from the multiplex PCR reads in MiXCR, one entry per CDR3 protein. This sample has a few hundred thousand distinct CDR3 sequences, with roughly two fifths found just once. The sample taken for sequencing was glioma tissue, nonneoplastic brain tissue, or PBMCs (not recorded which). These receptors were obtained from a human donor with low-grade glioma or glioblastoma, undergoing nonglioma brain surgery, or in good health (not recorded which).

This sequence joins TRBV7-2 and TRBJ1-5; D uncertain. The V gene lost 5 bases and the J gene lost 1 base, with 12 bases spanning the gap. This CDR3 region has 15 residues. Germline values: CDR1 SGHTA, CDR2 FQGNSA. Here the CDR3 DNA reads TGTGCCAGCAGCCCAACCGAGTTAAGCAATCAGCCCCAGCATTTT. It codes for CASSPTELSNQPQHF.

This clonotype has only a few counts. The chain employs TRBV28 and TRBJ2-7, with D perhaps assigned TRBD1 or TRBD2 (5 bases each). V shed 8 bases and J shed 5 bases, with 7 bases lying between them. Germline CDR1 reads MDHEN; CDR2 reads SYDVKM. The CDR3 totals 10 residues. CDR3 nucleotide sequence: TGTGCCAGCGGGGGAAACGAGCAGTACTTC. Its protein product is CASGGNEQYF. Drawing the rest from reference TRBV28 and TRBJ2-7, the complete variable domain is DVKVTQSSRYLVKRTGEKVFLECVQDMDHENMFWYRQDPGLGLRLIYFSYDVKMKEKGDIPEGYSVSREKKERFSLILESASTNQTSMYLCASGGNEQYFGPGTRLTVT.

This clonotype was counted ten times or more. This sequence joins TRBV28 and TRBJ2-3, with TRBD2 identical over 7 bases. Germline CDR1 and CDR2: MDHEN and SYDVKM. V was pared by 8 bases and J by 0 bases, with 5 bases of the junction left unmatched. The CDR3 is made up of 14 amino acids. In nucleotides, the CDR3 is TGTGCCAGCGGATCGGGAGGAAGCACAGATACGCAGTATTTT. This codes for CASGSGGSTDTQYF.

CDR3 protein: CASSLVHQGNYGYTF. CDR3 DNA: TGTGCCAGCAGCTTAGTCCACCAGGGGAACTATGGCTACACCTTC. The chain is built from TRBV7-6 and TRBJ1-2, with D possibly being TRBD1 (6 bases). Germline loops: CDR1 SGHVS, CDR2 FNYEAQ. This CDR3 has 15 residues. Trimming cost V 1 base and J 2 bases, with 11 bases left between them.

The CDR3 region has the DNA TGCGCCAGCAGCCAGAACCTCCCAGAGACCCAGTACTTC. Translation gives CASSQNLPETQYF. The V and J genes are TRBV4-1 and TRBJ2-5; D gene unclear. Looked up from germline, CDR1 is MGHRA and CDR2 is YSYEKL. Trimming took 3 bases from V and 4 from J, leaving 9 bases between them. The CDR3 consists of 13 residues.

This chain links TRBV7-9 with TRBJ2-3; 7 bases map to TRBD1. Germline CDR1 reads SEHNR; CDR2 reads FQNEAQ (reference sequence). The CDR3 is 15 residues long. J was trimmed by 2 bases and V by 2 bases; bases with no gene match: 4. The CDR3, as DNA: TGTGCCAGCAGCTTAAGCAGGGGGTTCACAGATACGCAGTATTTT. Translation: CASSLSRGFTDTQYF.

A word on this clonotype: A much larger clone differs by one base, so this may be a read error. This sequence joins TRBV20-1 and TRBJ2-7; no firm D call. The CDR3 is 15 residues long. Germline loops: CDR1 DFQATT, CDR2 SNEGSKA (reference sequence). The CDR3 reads CSAANSYRTSYDQYF. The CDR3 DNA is TGCAGTGCCGCAAACTCCTACCGAACAAGCTACGATCAGTACTTC.

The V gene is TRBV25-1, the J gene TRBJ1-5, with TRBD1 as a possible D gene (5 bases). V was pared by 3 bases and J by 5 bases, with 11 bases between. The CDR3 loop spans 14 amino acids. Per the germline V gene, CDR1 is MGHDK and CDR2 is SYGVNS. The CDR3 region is CASSEPGKHQPQHF. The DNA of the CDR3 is TGTGCCAGCAGTGAGCCAGGGAAGCATCAGCCCCAGCATTTT.

CDR3: CASSKGYTEAFF. Written as DNA, the CDR3 is TGTGCCAGTAGTAAGGGGTACACTGAAGCTTTCTTT. This chain connects TRBV19 to TRBJ1-1; a possible D gene is TRBD1 (5 bases). This CDR3 comprises 12 residues. V gave up 4 bases and J gave up 3 bases, with 6 bases separating them. CDR1 and CDR2 (germline): LNHDA, SQIVND (reference sequence).

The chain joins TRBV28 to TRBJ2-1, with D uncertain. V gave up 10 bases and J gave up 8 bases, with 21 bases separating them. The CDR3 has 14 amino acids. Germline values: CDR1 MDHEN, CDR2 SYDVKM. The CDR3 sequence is CAIHPLGGSDEQFF. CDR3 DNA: TGTGCCATCCATCCGCTGGGCGGATCGGATGAGCAGTTCTTC.

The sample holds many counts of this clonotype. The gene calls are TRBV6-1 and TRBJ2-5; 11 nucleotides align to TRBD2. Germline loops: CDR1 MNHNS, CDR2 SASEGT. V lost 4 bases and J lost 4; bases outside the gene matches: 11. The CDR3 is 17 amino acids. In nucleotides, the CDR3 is TGTGCCAGCAGTGCACAACTAGCGGGAGTAGGGGGAGAGACCCAGTACTTC. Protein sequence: CASSAQLAGVGGETQYF.

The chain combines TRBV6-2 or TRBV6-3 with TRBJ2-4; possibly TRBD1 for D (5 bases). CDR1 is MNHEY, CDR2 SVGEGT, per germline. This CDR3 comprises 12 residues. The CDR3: CAGSSGSNIQYF. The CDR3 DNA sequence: TGTGCAGGCAGTTCAGGGTCCAACATTCAGTACTTC.

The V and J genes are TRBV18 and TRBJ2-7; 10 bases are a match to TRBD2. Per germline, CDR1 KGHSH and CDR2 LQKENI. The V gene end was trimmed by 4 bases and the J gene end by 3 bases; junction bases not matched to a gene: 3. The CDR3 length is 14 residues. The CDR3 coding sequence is TGTGCCAGCTCACAACTAGCGGGACACTACGAGCAGTACTTC. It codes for CASSQLAGHYEQYF.

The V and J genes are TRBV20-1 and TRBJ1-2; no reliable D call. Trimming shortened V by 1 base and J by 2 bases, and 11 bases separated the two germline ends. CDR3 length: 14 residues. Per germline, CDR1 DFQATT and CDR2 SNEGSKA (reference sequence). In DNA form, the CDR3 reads TGCAGTGCTAGAGTTGGTCCGGGGAACTATGGCTACACCTTC. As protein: CSARVGPGNYGYTF.

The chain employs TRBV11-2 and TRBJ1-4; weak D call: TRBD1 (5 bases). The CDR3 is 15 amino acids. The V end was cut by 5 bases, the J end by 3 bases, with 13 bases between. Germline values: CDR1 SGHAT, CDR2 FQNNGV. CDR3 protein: CASSDPGTSNEKLFF. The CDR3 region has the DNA TGTGCCAGCAGCGACCCCGGGACCTCTAATGAAAAACTGTTTTTT. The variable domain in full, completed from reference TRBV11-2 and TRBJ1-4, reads EAGVAQSPRYKIIEKRQSVAFWCNPISGHATLYWYQQILGQGPKLLIQFQNNGVVDDSQLPKDRFSAERLKGVDSTLKIQPAKLEDSAVYLCASSDPGTSNEKLFFGSGTQLSVL.

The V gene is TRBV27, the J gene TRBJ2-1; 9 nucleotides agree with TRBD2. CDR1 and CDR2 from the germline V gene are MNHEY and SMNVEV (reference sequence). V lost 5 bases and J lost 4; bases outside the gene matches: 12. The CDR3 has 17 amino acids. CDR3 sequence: CASSPARVSGRYNEQFF. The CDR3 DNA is TGTGCCAGCAGTCCCGCCCGGGTTAGCGGGAGATACAATGAGCAGTTCTTC.